This TCR beta chain is drawn from a study of blood T cells in healthy people across ages. Then a second PCR, running about 6 to 11 cycles, was carried out with a sample-barcoded 5' primer and a J-beta primer mix. From the 5' RACE reads, TCRdb called clonotypes with MiXCR, one entry per CDR3 protein. Of approximately 320,000 distinct CDR3 sequences listed, less than 30% are singletons. General study findings and limits: Long-lived donors carried more naive CD4+ cells and greater diversity than aged donors. Estimates of diversity drawn from one million T cells were considered underestimates.

Each donor had about 10 milliliters of peripheral blood drawn. The CDR3 runs 13 residues. V lost 6 bases and J 5 bases, leaving 13 bases between the germline ends. Comment on this clonotype: What it recognizes is unknown.

The clonotype was recovered from a woman aged 65 to 85 in good health. Sequenced: blood. The chain joins TRBV12-3 or TRBV12-4 to TRBJ1-2; the D gene is possibly TRBD1 (5 bases). This chain's CDR3 is CASSPQGYYGYTF. CDR3 nucleotides: TGTGCCAGCAGCCCCCAGGGATATTATGGCTACACCTTC.